This TCR beta chain appears in the sequencing data of a study of blood T cell repertoires in COVID-19. Study in general: Collection of acute and convalescent COVID-19 samples took place in the United States, Italy and Spain. T cells, B-cell-depleted T cells, or PBMCs provided the cDNA or gDNA that served as material.

Per the original data handling: How many nucleated cells were present was estimated from reference gene primer amplification. The data were produced by immunoSEQ multiplex PCR, yet TCRdb's version contains in-frame clones alone and is incomplete. That table is the source of V, J and clone size, and D and trimming were worked out from the DNA. Among 150,000 to 200,000 clones listed, 86% were seen once. The sequencing input was peripheral blood. This clonotype was obtained from a woman in her sixties or seventies with acute or convalescent COVID-19.

The CDR3 DNA follows: TGTGCCAGCAGTTTACTGCTAAAACAAGAGACCCAGTACTTC. Amino acid sequence: CASSLLLKQETQYF. The chain joins TRBV28 to TRBJ2-5; D ambiguous. The germline V and J ends were trimmed by 2 bases and 2 bases, with 9 bases remaining between them. The CDR3 runs to 14 residues. Germline V lookup: CDR1 MDHEN, CDR2 SYDVKM.